These 21 T cell receptor beta chains were all obtained from the same sample, sequenced in a study of blood T cell repertoires in COVID-19. Here immunoSEQ multiplex PCR was the method, and the copy in TCRdb shows in-frame clones only, minus some. The data hold under 150,000 clones, with around 81% observed a single time. Material for sequencing was peripheral blood. The receptors were gathered from a human donor in a cohort sampled during active COVID-19.

The chain recombines TRBV5-4 with TRBJ1-2; the match to TRBD1 covers 10 bases. Unmatched junction bases numbered 7, after V lost 6 bases and J lost 5 bases. In germline, CDR1 is SGHNT, CDR2 YYREEE (reference sequence). This CDR3 has 14 amino acids. The CDR3 here is CASNRQGAAYGYTF. The CDR3 nucleotides read TGTGCCAGCAACCGACAGGGGGCGGCGTATGGCTACACCTTC. Supplemented by reference TRBV5-4 and TRBJ1-2, the full variable domain reads ETGVTQSPTHLIKTRGQQVTLRCSSQSGHNTVSWYQQALGQGPQFIFQYYREEENGRGNFPPRFSGLQFPNYSSELNVNALELDDSALYLCASNRQGAAYGYTFGSGTRLTVV.

This chain links TRBV14 with TRBJ1-2; 8 bases fit TRBD1. The V gene end was trimmed by 0 bases and the J gene end by 8 bases; junction bases not matched to a gene: 14. In germline, CDR1 is SGHDN, CDR2 FVKESK. The CDR3 consists of 17 residues. The CDR3 sequence: CASSQDPQGARGSGYTF. Here the CDR3 DNA reads TGTGCCAGCAGCCAAGACCCTCAGGGGGCGAGAGGAAGCGGCTACACCTTC.

In its sample, this clone was seen many times. V and J are TRBV10-3 and TRBJ2-1, with a weak D call TRBD1 (5 bases). Germline V gives CDR1 ENHRY, CDR2 SYGVKD. Between the trimmed V and J ends, which lost 8 bases and 8 bases, there was a span of 13 bases. There are 12 residues in the CDR3. As DNA, the CDR3 is TGTGCCATCGGTGCAGGGCTCGATGAGCAGTTCTTC. Amino acids: CAIGAGLDEQFF.

This chain uses TRBV5-1 with TRBJ1-1; perhaps TRBD1 as D (6 bases). The length of the CDR3 is 15 residues. Per germline, CDR1 SGHRS and CDR2 YFSETQ. Trimming removed 2 bases from V and 1 base from J, with 12 bases in between. CDR3 sequence (DNA): TGCGCCAGCAGCTTCGAAACAGGGCGGAACACTGAAGCTTTCTTT. Translation: CASSFETGRNTEAFF.

The chain couples TRBV7-2 to TRBJ2-7; possibly TRBD1 for D (6 bases). The V end was cut by 7 bases, the J end by 9 bases, with 22 bases between. CDR1 is SGHTA and CDR2 is FQGNSA in the germline V gene. CDR3 size: 14 residues. The CDR3 nucleotides read TGTGCCAGCACCTCCTCCCCCGGTCCCAGGGGGCAGTACTTC. Residues: CASTSSPGPRGQYF.

This chain connects TRBV7-8 to TRBJ2-5; D ambiguous. CDR1 SGHVS and CDR2 FQNEAQ come from the germline V gene. Trimming left V 2 bases short and J 5 bases short, with 9 bases between. The length of the CDR3 is 13 residues. The CDR3 nucleotides read TGTGCCAGCAGCTTATCCCTACGGGAGACCCAGTACTTC. Translating gives CASSLSLRETQYF.

This rearrangement joins TRBV7-9 to TRBJ2-5; 10 nucleotides agree with TRBD2. CDR1 and CDR2 from the germline V gene are SEHNR and FQNEAQ (reference sequence). This CDR3 comprises 17 residues. Trimming took 0 bases from V and 5 from J; bases not matched to a gene: 9. The CDR3 protein is CASSLAQRGGILETQYF. CDR3 nucleotide sequence: TGTGCCAGCAGCTTAGCCCAGCGGGGGGGCATATTGGAGACCCAGTACTTC.

V usage is TRBV10-3 and J usage is TRBJ2-5; TRBD2 aligns across 12 bases. Per germline, CDR1 ENHRY and CDR2 SYGVKD. CDR3 size: 16 residues. Germline trimming cut 0 bases from V and 4 bases from J; bases unmatched to any gene: 3. The DNA for the CDR3 is TGTGCCATCAGTGAGTCGCTACTAGCGGGGGGAGAGACCCAGTACTTC. It is translated as CAISESLLAGGETQYF.

V is TRBV24-1 and J is TRBJ1-2, with a possible D match to TRBD1 (6 bases). This CDR3 is 15 amino acids long. The germline V gene encodes CDR1 KGHDR and CDR2 SFDVKD. V lost 6 bases to trimming and J lost 8 bases, with 21 bases between them. CDR3: CATSSPSDRFDGYTF. Written as DNA, the CDR3 is TGTGCCACCAGTTCGCCCTCTGACAGGTTCGACGGCTACACCTTC.

The chain combines TRBV7-8 with TRBJ2-3, with D possibly TRBD2 on 6 matching bases. The V gene lost 5 bases and the J gene lost 2 bases, with 11 bases spanning the gap. The germline V gene encodes CDR1 SGHVS and CDR2 FQNEAQ. The CDR3 spans 14 residues. The CDR3 here is CASSPGLSTDTQYF. The CDR3 coding sequence is TGTGCCAGCAGCCCGGGACTTTCCACAGATACGCAGTATTTT.

This chain connects TRBV7-6 to TRBJ2-7; D is unclear. The CDR3 extends over 15 amino acids. V lost 3 bases and J 3 bases, leaving 15 bases between the germline ends. Germline-derived CDR1 and CDR2 are SGHVS and FNYEAQ. CDR3 protein: CASSLAERADYEQYF. The CDR3 DNA reads TGTGCCAGCAGCTTGGCGGAGAGAGCAGACTACGAGCAGTACTTC.

The genes are TRBV7-9 and TRBJ1-1; D not certain. The CDR3 length is 15 residues. Germline V gives CDR1 SEHNR, CDR2 FQNEAQ (reference sequence). Trimming stripped 4 bases from V and 0 bases from J, with 12 bases between. The CDR3 sequence: CASSSVRSVNTEAFF. Here the CDR3 DNA reads TGTGCCAGCAGCTCTGTTCGTTCGGTGAACACTGAAGCTTTCTTT.

The chain employs TRBV5-4 and TRBJ2-1; 7 bases match TRBD2. Looked up from germline, CDR1 is SGHNT and CDR2 is YYREEE (reference sequence). The CDR3 spans 15 residues. The V and J ends lost 2 bases and 6 bases, in that order; junction bases with no gene match: 8. CDR3 loop: CASSFNSRLANEQFF. The CDR3 bases are TGTGCCAGCAGCTTCAACTCAAGACTAGCCAATGAGCAGTTCTTC.

The V and J genes are TRBV7-8 and TRBJ1-6; 7 nucleotides agree with TRBD1. Germline V gene lookup returns CDR1 SGHVS and CDR2 FQNEAQ. Trimming removed 4 bases from V and 10 bases from J; junction bases left unmatched: 10. CDR3 length: 15 amino acids. The chain's CDR3 is CASSSYRGGVSPLHF. DNA for the CDR3: TGTGCCAGCAGCTCGTACAGGGGAGGAGTCTCACCCCTCCACTTT.

This clone has just a few counts. This sequence joins TRBV18 and TRBJ1-1; D is ambiguous. Germline V gene sequence: CDR1 KGHSH, CDR2 LQKENI. V lost 3 bases and J 1 base, leaving 9 bases between the germline ends. The CDR3 length is 14 residues. The CDR3 nucleotides read TGTGCCAGCTCACCGGGCTCCCCGAACACTGAAGCTTTCTTT. Its translation: CASSPGSPNTEAFF.

The chain joins TRBV19 to TRBJ1-2; TRBD1 agrees at 8 bases. This CDR3 is 15 amino acids long. The ends lost 10 bases at V and 6 bases at J; junction bases unmatched: 16. Germline assignment: CDR1 LNHDA and CDR2 SQIVND (reference sequence). The CDR3: CATNSRDRKGDGYTF. The CDR3 DNA follows: TGTGCCACTAACTCCCGGGACAGGAAGGGAGATGGCTACACCTTC.

This chain links TRBV19 with TRBJ2-1; TRBD2 aligns across 11 bases. V was clipped by 4 bases and J by 7 bases; unmatched bases: 12. The CDR3 length is 17 residues. Germline V lookup: CDR1 LNHDA, CDR2 SQIVND (reference sequence). The CDR3 is CASSRGQGLAGGNEQFF. The CDR3 DNA is TGTGCCAGTAGTAGAGGACAGGGTTTAGCGGGGGGGAATGAGCAGTTCTTC.

The CDR3 loop is CASSPTSDNEQFF. The CDR3 DNA sequence: TGTGCCAGTAGCCCTACTAGCGACAATGAGCAGTTCTTC. The V gene is TRBV19, the J gene TRBJ2-1; TRBD2 matches at 7 bases. V shed 6 bases and J 5 bases; nucleotides not matched to a gene: 4. The CDR3 loop spans 13 amino acids. Germline V CDR1 and CDR2: LNHDA, SQIVND (reference sequence).

Only one count was recorded for this clone. The chain uses TRBV11-2 and TRBJ1-1; 7 bases are a match to TRBD1. The CDR3 runs to 12 residues. From germline, CDR1 is SGHAT and CDR2 FQNNGV. V was pared by 4 bases and J by 10 bases, with 6 bases of the junction left unmatched. The CDR3 sequence: CASSYADRRAFF. CDR3 DNA: TGTGCCAGCAGCTACGCGGACAGGAGAGCTTTCTTT. Combining the CDR3 with reference TRBV11-2 and TRBJ1-1 gives the whole variable domain EAGVAQSPRYKIIEKRQSVAFWCNPISGHATLYWYQQILGQGPKLLIQFQNNGVVDDSQLPKDRFSAERLKGVDSTLKIQPAKLEDSAVYLCASSYADRRAFFGQGTRLTVV.

The rearrangement links TRBV12-2 to TRBJ2-5; the table assigns TRBD2, which was not confirmed against the DNA. TRBV12-2 is a recognized pseudogene. The CDR3 loop spans 12 amino acids. CDR3 amino acids: CASRSRTSREYF. The CDR3 DNA follows: TGTGCAAGTCGCTCAAGGACTAGCCGGGAGTACTTC.

The rearrangement links TRBV18 to TRBJ2-3; D remains ambiguous. Germline CDR1 and CDR2: KGHSH and LQKENI. Trimming stripped 2 bases from V and 0 bases from J, with 9 bases between. The CDR3 sequence is 15 residues long. The CDR3 DNA sequence: TGTGCCAGCTCACCAATCGCAGGCAGCACAGATACGCAGTATTTT. It translates to CASSPIAGSTDTQYF. The variable domain in full, with the rest retrieved from reference TRBV18 and TRBJ2-3, is NAGVMQNPRHLVRRRGQEARLRCSPMKGHSHVYWYRQLPEEGLKFMVYLQKENIIDESGMPKERFSAEFPKEGPSILRIQQVVRGDSAAYFCASSPIAGSTDTQYFGPGTRLTVL.